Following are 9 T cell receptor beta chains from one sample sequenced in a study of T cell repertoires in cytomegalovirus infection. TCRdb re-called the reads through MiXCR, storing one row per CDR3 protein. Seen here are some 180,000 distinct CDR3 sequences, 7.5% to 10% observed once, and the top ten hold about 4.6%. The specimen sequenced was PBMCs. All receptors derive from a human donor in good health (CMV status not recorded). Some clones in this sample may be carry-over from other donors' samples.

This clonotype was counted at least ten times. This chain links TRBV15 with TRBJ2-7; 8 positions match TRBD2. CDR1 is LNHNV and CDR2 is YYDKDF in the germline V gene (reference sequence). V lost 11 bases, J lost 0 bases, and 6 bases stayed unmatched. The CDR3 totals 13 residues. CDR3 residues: CAVKLAVSYEQYF. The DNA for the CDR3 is TGTGCCGTCAAACTAGCGGTCTCCTACGAGCAGTACTTC.

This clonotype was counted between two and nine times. For the CDR3, the DNA is TGTGCCAGCAGCCGGACTAGCGGACAGACCCAGTACTTC. Encoded protein: CASSRTSGQTQYF. The chain recombines TRBV7-3 with TRBJ2-5; 10 bases line up with TRBD2. This CDR3 region has 13 residues. The germline gives CDR1 SGHTA, CDR2 FQGTGA. After removal of 5 bases from V and 6 bases from J, the junction contained 3 bases not matched to a gene.

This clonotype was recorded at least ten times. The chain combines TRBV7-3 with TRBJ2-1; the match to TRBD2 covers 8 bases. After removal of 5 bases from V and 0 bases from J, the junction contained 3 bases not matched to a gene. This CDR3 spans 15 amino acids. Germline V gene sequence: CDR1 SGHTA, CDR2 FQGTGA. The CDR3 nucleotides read TGTGCCAGCAGCGGGGGGACTAGCTCCTACAATGAGCAGTTCTTC. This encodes CASSGGTSSYNEQFF.

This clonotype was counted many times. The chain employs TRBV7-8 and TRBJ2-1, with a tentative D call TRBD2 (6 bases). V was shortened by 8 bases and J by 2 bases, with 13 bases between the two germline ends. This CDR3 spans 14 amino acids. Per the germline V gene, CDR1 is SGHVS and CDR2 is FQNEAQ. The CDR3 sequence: CASRIGRTYNEQFF. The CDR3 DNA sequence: TGTGCCAGCCGAATCGGGAGAACCTACAATGAGCAGTTCTTC. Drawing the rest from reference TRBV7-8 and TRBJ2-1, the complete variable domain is GAGVSQSPRYKVAKRGQDVALRCDPISGHVSLFWYQQALGQGPEFLTYFQNEAQLDKSGLPSDRFFAERPEGSVSTLKIQRTQQEDSAVYLCASRIGRTYNEQFFGPGTRLTVL.

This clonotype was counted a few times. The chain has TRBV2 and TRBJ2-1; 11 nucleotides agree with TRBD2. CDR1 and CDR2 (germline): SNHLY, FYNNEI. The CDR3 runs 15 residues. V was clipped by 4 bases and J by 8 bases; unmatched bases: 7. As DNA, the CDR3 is TGTGCCAGCAGTGCTAGCGGGAGGCAACGGGATGAGCAGTTCTTC. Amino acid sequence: CASSASGRQRDEQFF.

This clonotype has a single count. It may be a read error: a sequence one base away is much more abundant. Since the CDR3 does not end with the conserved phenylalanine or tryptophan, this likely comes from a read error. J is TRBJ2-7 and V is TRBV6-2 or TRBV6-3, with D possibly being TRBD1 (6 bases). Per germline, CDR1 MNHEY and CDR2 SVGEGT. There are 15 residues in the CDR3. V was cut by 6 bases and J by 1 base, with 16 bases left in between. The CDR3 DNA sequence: TGTGCCAGCAGACCCCCCGGGACAAAATCCTACGAGCAGTACTTA. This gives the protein CASRPPGTKSYEQYL.

The chain's CDR3 is CASSLLVGAGGPPYNEQFF. As DNA, the CDR3 is TGTGCCAGCAGTTTATTGGTAGGGGCGGGAGGTCCCCCCTACAATGAGCAGTTCTTC. The chain couples TRBV28 to TRBJ2-1; the match to TRBD2 covers 8 bases. The V gene end was trimmed by 1 base and the J gene end by 2 bases; junction bases not matched to a gene: 13. This CDR3 has 19 residues. The germline gives CDR1 MDHEN, CDR2 SYDVKM.

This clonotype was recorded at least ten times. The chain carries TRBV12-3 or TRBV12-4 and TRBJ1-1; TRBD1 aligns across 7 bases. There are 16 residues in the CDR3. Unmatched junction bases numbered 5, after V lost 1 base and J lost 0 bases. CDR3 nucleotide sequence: TGTGCCAGCAGTTTAGTGGGCAGGGGGATGAACACTGAAGCTTTCTTT. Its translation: CASSLVGRGMNTEAFF.

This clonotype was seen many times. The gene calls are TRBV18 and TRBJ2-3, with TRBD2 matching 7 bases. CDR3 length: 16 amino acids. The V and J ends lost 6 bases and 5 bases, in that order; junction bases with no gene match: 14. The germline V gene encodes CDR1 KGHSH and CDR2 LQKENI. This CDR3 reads CASSPFGTKEKDTQYF. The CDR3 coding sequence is TGTGCCAGCTCGCCTTTCGGGACTAAAGAAAAAGATACGCAGTATTTT. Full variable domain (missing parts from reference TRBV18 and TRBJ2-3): NAGVMQNPRHLVRRRGQEARLRCSPMKGHSHVYWYRQLPEEGLKFMVYLQKENIIDESGMPKERFSAEFPKEGPSILRIQQVVRGDSAAYFCASSPFGTKEKDTQYFGPGTRLTVL.